This TCR beta chain came from a study of cytomegalovirus exposure and HLA in healthy donors. Primers for the PCR totalled 60 Vbeta and 13 Jbeta. The repertoire was sequenced with immunoSEQ multiplex PCR; TCRdb's copy has only in-frame clones and lacks some. This table holds around 160,000 clones, 80% to 90% found once. Germline V CDR1 and CDR2: SGHVS, FNYEAQ. The CDR3 sequence is 19 residues long. J lost 0 bases, V lost 0 bases, and 8 bases had no gene match. The clonotype originates from a man aged 18 to 30 in good health and CMV-seropositive. Sequencing used PBMCs. This chain uses TRBV7-6 with TRBJ1-3, with 10 bases fitting TRBD1. In nucleotides, the CDR3 is TGTGCCAGCAGCTTAGCGCTAGGGACAGGGGAGATCTCTGGAAACACCATATATTTT. Protein: CASSLALGTGEISGNTIYF.